These T cell receptor beta chains were read from a single sample in a study of blood T cell repertoires in COVID-19. Clones were read by immunoSEQ multiplex PCR, and TCRdb kept only the in-frame ones, dropping some. The sample yields around 100,000 clones, approximately 81% seen once. The sequenced sample was peripheral blood. The receptor source for this set is a human donor in a cohort sampled during active COVID-19. The CDR3 runs from the conserved cysteine through the conserved F or W. D genes are given only for firm matches. Some rows mark clone size as missing; the rest say once, few, many or name a class of expanded clone.

j_call: TRBJ1-6
d_call: TRBD1
clone_size: few
v_call: TRBV9
cdr3_aa: CASSAGTEYFTPLHF
cdr3_nt: TGTGCCAGCAGCGCAGGGACAGAGTATTTTACACCCCTCCACTTT

j_call: TRBJ1-1
d_call: .
clone_size: .
v_call: TRBV5-6
cdr3_aa: CASSPSHTVMNTEAFF
cdr3_nt: TGTGCCAGCAGCCCGAGCCACACAGTTATGAACACTGAAGCTTTCTTT

j_call: TRBJ2-3
d_call: TRBD2
clone_size: .
v_call: TRBV9
cdr3_aa: CASSVGGGVADTQYF
cdr3_nt: TGTGCCAGCAGCGTAGGCGGGGGGGTTGCAGATACGCAGTATTTT

j_call: TRBJ1-1
d_call: .
clone_size: .
v_call: TRBV6-5
cdr3_aa: CASSFADRNTEAFF
cdr3_nt: TGTGCCAGCAGTTTCGCGGACAGGAACACTGAAGCTTTCTTT

j_call: TRBJ2-7
d_call: TRBD2
clone_size: .
v_call: TRBV4-1
cdr3_aa: CASSQTSGGIYEQYF
cdr3_nt: TGCGCCAGCAGCCAAACTAGCGGGGGGATCTACGAGCAGTACTTC

j_call: TRBJ2-1
d_call: TRBD2
clone_size: .
v_call: TRBV19
cdr3_aa: CASRLRGADNEQFF
cdr3_nt: TGTGCCAGTAGATTGCGGGGGGCCGACAATGAGCAGTTCTTC

j_call: TRBJ2-3
d_call: TRBD2
clone_size: .
v_call: TRBV4-3
cdr3_aa: CASSHPLAVSTDTQYF
cdr3_nt: TGCGCCAGCAGCCATCCCCTAGCGGTCAGCACAGATACGCAGTATTTT

j_call: TRBJ1-5
d_call: .
clone_size: .
v_call: TRBV5-6
cdr3_aa: CASSLTGDQPQHF
cdr3_nt: TGTGCCAGCAGCTTGACGGGAGATCAGCCCCAGCATTTT

j_call: TRBJ2-5
d_call: .
clone_size: .
v_call: TRBV12-5
cdr3_aa: CASAGLLETQYF
cdr3_nt: TGTGCTAGTGCCGGACTTTTGGAGACCCAGTACTTC

j_call: TRBJ1-2
d_call: .
clone_size: .
v_call: TRBV5-6
cdr3_aa: CASSRTWGYTF
cdr3_nt: TGTGCCAGCAGCCGTACATGGGGCTACACCTTC

j_call: TRBJ2-2
d_call: .
clone_size: few
v_call: TRBV2
cdr3_aa: CASSVHQVDTGELFF
cdr3_nt: TGTGCCAGCAGTGTGCACCAGGTGGACACCGGGGAGCTGTTTTTT

j_call: TRBJ2-7
d_call: TRBD1
clone_size: .
v_call: TRBV5-1
cdr3_aa: CASSLVGTGTEQYF
cdr3_nt: TGCGCCAGCAGCTTGGTGGGGACAGGGACCGAGCAGTACTTC

j_call: TRBJ2-2
d_call: TRBD1
clone_size: .
v_call: TRBV9
cdr3_aa: CASSAGTGHTGELFF
cdr3_nt: TGTGCCAGCAGCGCCGGGACAGGGCACACCGGGGAGCTGTTTTTT

j_call: TRBJ1-6
d_call: .
clone_size: .
v_call: TRBV7-2
cdr3_aa: CASSKQGESNSPLHF
cdr3_nt: TGTGCCAGCAGCAAGCAGGGTGAGAGTAATTCACCCCTCCACTTT

j_call: TRBJ2-1
d_call: .
clone_size: .
v_call: TRBV11-3
cdr3_aa: CASSLGGGYNEQFF
cdr3_nt: TGTGCCAGCAGCTTAGGGGGCGGCTACAATGAGCAGTTCTTC

j_call: TRBJ2-1
d_call: .
clone_size: .
v_call: TRBV6-6
cdr3_aa: CASTPAGSRYNEQFF
cdr3_nt: TGTGCCAGCACCCCAGCCGGGAGCCGTTACAATGAGCAGTTCTTC

j_call: TRBJ2-3
d_call: .
clone_size: .
v_call: TRBV5-1
cdr3_aa: CASSFSASHGTDTQYF
cdr3_nt: TGCGCCAGCAGCTTTTCGGCTAGCCACGGCACAGATACGCAGTATTTT

j_call: TRBJ2-2
d_call: TRBD1
clone_size: .
v_call: TRBV7-9
cdr3_aa: CASSLDQQGAGELFF
cdr3_nt: TGTGCCAGCAGCTTAGATCAACAGGGGGCCGGGGAGCTGTTTTTT

j_call: TRBJ2-1
d_call: .
clone_size: .
v_call: TRBV3-1/TRBV3-2
cdr3_aa: CASSQGGGKYNEQFF
cdr3_nt: TGTGCCAGCAGCCAGGGGGGAGGCAAATACAATGAGCAGTTCTTC

j_call: TRBJ2-3
d_call: TRBD1
clone_size: .
v_call: TRBV7-3
cdr3_aa: CASSWGQGDTQYF
cdr3_nt: TGTGCCAGCAGCTGGGGACAGGGAGATACGCAGTATTTT

j_call: TRBJ2-1
d_call: .
clone_size: .
v_call: TRBV3-1/TRBV3-2
cdr3_aa: CASSPRPCGQSSYNEQFF
cdr3_nt: TGTGCCAGCAGCCCCCGCCCCTGCGGGCAGAGCTCCTACAATGAGCAGTTCTTC

j_call: TRBJ2-2
d_call: .
clone_size: .
v_call: TRBV4-3
cdr3_aa: CASSQDGDNTGELFF
cdr3_nt: TGCGCCAGCAGCCAAGATGGAGATAACACCGGGGAGCTGTTTTTT

j_call: TRBJ2-2
d_call: .
clone_size: .
v_call: TRBV28
cdr3_aa: CASRAGGNTGELFF
cdr3_nt: TGTGCCAGCCGGGCCGGGGGGAACACCGGGGAGCTGTTTTTT

j_call: TRBJ1-5
d_call: .
clone_size: few
v_call: TRBV15
cdr3_aa: CATSPLSNQPQHF
cdr3_nt: TGTGCCACCAGCCCCCTTAGCAATCAGCCCCAGCATTTT

j_call: TRBJ2-3
d_call: .
clone_size: .
v_call: TRBV6-6
cdr3_aa: CASSYSGVSTDTQYF
cdr3_nt: TGTGCCAGCAGTTACTCGGGCGTGAGCACAGATACGCAGTATTTT

j_call: TRBJ1-2
d_call: .
clone_size: .
v_call: TRBV3-1/TRBV3-2
cdr3_aa: CASSQALGKGYGYTF
cdr3_nt: TGTGCCAGCAGCCAAGCCCTCGGGAAGGGTTATGGCTACACCTTC

j_call: TRBJ2-1
d_call: TRBD2
clone_size: .
v_call: TRBV10-3
cdr3_aa: CAISPLAGERYNEQFF
cdr3_nt: TGTGCCATCAGTCCCCTTGCGGGGGAACGCTACAATGAGCAGTTCTTC

j_call: TRBJ1-2
d_call: TRBD1
clone_size: .
v_call: TRBV19
cdr3_aa: CASSTGDPGQGAYGYTF
cdr3_nt: TGTGCCAGTAGTACCGGAGACCCGGGACAGGGGGCTTATGGCTACACCTTC

j_call: TRBJ2-4
d_call: TRBD1
clone_size: .
v_call: TRBV9
cdr3_aa: CASSARTGFGAKNIQYF
cdr3_nt: TGTGCCAGCAGCGCTCGGACAGGGTTTGGAGCCAAAAACATTCAGTACTTC

j_call: TRBJ2-3
d_call: TRBD1
clone_size: .
v_call: TRBV19
cdr3_aa: CASRGQSTDTQYF
cdr3_nt: TGTGCCAGTAGGGGACAGAGCACAGATACGCAGTATTTT

j_call: TRBJ2-1
d_call: TRBD2
clone_size: .
v_call: TRBV7-3
cdr3_aa: CASSLVLAGRNEQFF
cdr3_nt: TGTGCCAGCAGCTTAGTACTAGCGGGGAGAAATGAGCAGTTCTTC

j_call: TRBJ2-7
d_call: .
clone_size: .
v_call: TRBV6-6
cdr3_aa: CASSYSRLGGGYEQYF
cdr3_nt: TGTGCCAGCAGTTACTCCAGGTTGGGGGGAGGCTACGAGCAGTACTTC

j_call: TRBJ2-3
d_call: TRBD2
clone_size: .
v_call: TRBV11-3
cdr3_aa: CASSLGLAVGDTQYF
cdr3_nt: TGTGCCAGCAGCTTAGGACTAGCCGTTGGAGATACGCAGTATTTT

j_call: TRBJ2-2
d_call: TRBD1
clone_size: .
v_call: TRBV28
cdr3_aa: CASLDRDRGTTGELFF
cdr3_nt: TGTGCCAGCCTTGACCGGGACAGGGGTACCACCGGGGAGCTGTTTTTT

j_call: TRBJ1-2
d_call: .
clone_size: .
v_call: TRBV6-5
cdr3_aa: CASSYSHGLGIGYTF
cdr3_nt: TGTGCCAGCAGTTACTCCCACGGTCTCGGTATTGGCTACACCTTC

j_call: TRBJ1-5
d_call: .
clone_size: .
v_call: TRBV7-8
cdr3_aa: CASSLLRSNQPQHF
cdr3_nt: TGTGCCAGCAGCTTATTACGGAGCAATCAGCCCCAGCATTTT

j_call: TRBJ1-2
d_call: .
clone_size: .
v_call: TRBV5-4
cdr3_aa: CASSPQAGLNYGYTF
cdr3_nt: TGTGCCAGCAGCCCCCAGGCTGGACTTAACTATGGCTACACCTTC

j_call: TRBJ1-1
d_call: .
clone_size: once
v_call: TRBV5-4
cdr3_aa: CASSLPARTEAFF
cdr3_nt: TGTGCCAGCAGCTTGCCGGCCAGGACTGAAGCTTTCTTT

j_call: TRBJ2-7
d_call: TRBD2
clone_size: .
v_call: TRBV7-2
cdr3_aa: CASSLGGAGGSHEQYF
cdr3_nt: TGTGCCAGCAGCTTAGGGGGAGCGGGGGGTAGCCACGAGCAGTACTTC

j_call: TRBJ2-2
d_call: TRBD1
clone_size: .
v_call: TRBV3-1/TRBV3-2
cdr3_aa: CASSPRTGGVTGELFF
cdr3_nt: TGTGCCAGCAGCCCCCGCACAGGGGGCGTCACCGGGGAGCTGTTTTTT